The source of this TCR beta chain is a study of blood T cell repertoires in COVID-19. This clone has a single count. The CDR3 consists of 17 residues. CDR1 is LGHDT, CDR2 YNNKEL, per germline (reference sequence). V dropped 0 bases and J dropped 2; count of bases not matched to a gene: 6. Generated by immunoSEQ multiplex PCR, the TCRdb table keeps only in-frame clones and is missing some. Of about 160,000 clones in the sample, 70% to 85% were seen once. The Seattle site enrolled patients during active infection and followed them longitudinally. The sequenced sample consisted of peripheral blood. The TCR comes from a middle-aged woman with COVID-19, enrolled during active disease. The chain uses TRBV3-1 (or the pseudogene TRBV3-2) and TRBJ2-4, with TRBD2 identical over 8 bases. The CDR3 loop reads CASSQDYSGGSKNIQYF. For the CDR3, the DNA is TGTGCCAGCAGCCAAGATTACAGCGGGGGTTCCAAAAACATTCAGTACTTC.